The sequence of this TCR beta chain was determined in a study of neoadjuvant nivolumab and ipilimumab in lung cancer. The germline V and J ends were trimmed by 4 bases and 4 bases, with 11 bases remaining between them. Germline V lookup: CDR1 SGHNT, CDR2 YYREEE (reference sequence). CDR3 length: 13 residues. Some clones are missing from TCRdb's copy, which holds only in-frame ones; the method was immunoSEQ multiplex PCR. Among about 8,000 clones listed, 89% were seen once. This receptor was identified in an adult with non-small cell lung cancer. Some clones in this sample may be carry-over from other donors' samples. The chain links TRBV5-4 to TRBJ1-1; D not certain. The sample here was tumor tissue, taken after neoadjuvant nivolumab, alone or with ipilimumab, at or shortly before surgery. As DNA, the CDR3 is TGTGCCAGCAGCCCCCAGGACGGCACTGAAGCTTTCTTT. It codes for CASSPQDGTEAFF.